Sample share makes the clone carrying this T cell receptor (beta chain) large. The sample is drawn from a study of early stage breast cancer tumors. Across the study: The ER+/PR+/HER2- tumors included eight ductal and four lobular carcinomas.

Each sample had two DNA replicates, roughly 0.5 ug blood or 1.5 ug tissue. Using immunoSEQ multiplex PCR, the repertoire was profiled, and TCRdb retains in-frame clones only, with some absent. The table shows more than 13,000 clones, with around three quarters occurring only once. V gave up 4 bases and J gave up 3 bases, with 10 bases separating them. This CDR3 spans 14 amino acids. CDR1 is MNHEY and CDR2 is SMNVEV in the germline V gene (reference sequence). The sequence derives from a person between 50 and 60 years old with breast cancer. The chain couples TRBV27 to TRBJ2-1, with D maybe TRBD2 (5 bases). Sequences were obtained from normal breast tissue next to the tumor. CDR3 in amino acids: CASSSSGLYNEQFF. CDR3 coding DNA: TGTGCCAGCAGTTCAAGCGGACTCTACAATGAGCAGTTCTTC.